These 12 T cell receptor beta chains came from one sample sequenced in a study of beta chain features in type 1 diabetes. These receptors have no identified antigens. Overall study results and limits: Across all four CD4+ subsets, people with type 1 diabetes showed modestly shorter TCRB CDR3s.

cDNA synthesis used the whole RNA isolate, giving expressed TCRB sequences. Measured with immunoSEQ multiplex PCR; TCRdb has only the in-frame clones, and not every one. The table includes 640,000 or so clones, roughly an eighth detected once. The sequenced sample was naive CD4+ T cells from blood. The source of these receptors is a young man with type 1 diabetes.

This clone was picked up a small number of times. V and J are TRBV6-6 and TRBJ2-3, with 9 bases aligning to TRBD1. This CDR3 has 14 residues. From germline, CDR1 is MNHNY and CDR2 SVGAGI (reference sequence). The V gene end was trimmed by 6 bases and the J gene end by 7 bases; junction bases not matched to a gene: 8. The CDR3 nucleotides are TGTGCCAGCAGCCCACCGGGACAGGGTCATACGCAGTATTTT. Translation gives CASSPPGQGHTQYF.

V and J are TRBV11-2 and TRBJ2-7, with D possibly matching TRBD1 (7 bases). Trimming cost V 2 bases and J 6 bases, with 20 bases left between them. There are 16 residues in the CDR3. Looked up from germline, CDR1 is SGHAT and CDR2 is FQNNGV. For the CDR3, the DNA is TGTGCCAGCAGCTTATTAATATCGGGGGACAGCCGCGAGCAGTACTTC. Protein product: CASSLLISGDSREQYF. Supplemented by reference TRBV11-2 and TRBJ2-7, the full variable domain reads EAGVAQSPRYKIIEKRQSVAFWCNPISGHATLYWYQQILGQGPKLLIQFQNNGVVDDSQLPKDRFSAERLKGVDSTLKIQPAKLEDSAVYLCASSLLISGDSREQYFGPGTRLTVT.

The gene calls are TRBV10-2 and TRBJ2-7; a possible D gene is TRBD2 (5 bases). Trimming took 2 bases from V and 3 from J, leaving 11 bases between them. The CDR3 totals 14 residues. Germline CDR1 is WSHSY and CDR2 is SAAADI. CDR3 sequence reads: CASSEASRYYEQYF. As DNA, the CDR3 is TGCGCCAGCAGTGAGGCTAGCAGATACTACGAGCAGTACTTC.

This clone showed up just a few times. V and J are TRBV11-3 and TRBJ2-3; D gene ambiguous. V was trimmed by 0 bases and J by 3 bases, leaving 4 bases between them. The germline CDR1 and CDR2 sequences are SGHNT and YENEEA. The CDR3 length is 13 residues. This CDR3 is CASSLEGTDTQYF. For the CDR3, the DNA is TGTGCCAGCAGCTTAGAGGGGACAGATACGCAGTATTTT.

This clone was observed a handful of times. The CDR3 protein is CASSETVDGNTEAFF. In DNA form, the CDR3 reads TGTGCCAGCAGTGAAACAGTAGATGGGAACACTGAAGCTTTCTTT. The chain recombines TRBV25-1 with TRBJ1-1; no definite D call. CDR1 is MGHDK, CDR2 SYGVNS, per germline. Trimming shortened V by 2 bases and J by 1 base, and 11 bases separated the two germline ends. The CDR3 extends over 15 amino acids.

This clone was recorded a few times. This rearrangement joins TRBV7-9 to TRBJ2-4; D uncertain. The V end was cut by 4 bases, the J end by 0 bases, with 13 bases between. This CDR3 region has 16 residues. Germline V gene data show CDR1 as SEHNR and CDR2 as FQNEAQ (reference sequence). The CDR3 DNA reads TGTGCCAGCAGCTCGCGACCGCTGGTAGCCAAAAACATTCAGTACTTC. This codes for CASSSRPLVAKNIQYF.

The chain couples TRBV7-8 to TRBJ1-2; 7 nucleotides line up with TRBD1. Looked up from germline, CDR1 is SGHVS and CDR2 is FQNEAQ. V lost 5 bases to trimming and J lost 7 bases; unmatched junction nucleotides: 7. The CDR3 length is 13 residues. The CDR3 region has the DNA TGTGCCAGCAGCCCAACAGGGGAAGGTGGCTACACCTTC. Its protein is CASSPTGEGGYTF.

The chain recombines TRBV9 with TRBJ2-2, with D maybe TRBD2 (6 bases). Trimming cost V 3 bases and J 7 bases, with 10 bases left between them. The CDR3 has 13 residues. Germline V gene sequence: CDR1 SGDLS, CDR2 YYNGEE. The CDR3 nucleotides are TGTGCCAGCAGCGCTCCGGGGGTCGGGGAGCTGTTTTTT. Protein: CASSAPGVGELFF.

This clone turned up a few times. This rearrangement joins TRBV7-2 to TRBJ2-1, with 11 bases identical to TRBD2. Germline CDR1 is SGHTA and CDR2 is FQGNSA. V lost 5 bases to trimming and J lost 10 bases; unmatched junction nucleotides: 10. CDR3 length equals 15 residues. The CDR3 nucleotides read TGTGCCAGCAGCCCTTATAGCGGGGGGGCTGGCGAGCAGTTCTTC. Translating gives CASSPYSGGAGEQFF.

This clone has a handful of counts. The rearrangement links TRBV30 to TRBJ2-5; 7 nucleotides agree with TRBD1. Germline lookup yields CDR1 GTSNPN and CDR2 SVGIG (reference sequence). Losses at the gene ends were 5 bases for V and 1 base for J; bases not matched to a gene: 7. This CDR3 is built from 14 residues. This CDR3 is CAWATGSSQETQYF. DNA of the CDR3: TGTGCCTGGGCGACAGGGAGTTCCCAAGAGACCCAGTACTTC.

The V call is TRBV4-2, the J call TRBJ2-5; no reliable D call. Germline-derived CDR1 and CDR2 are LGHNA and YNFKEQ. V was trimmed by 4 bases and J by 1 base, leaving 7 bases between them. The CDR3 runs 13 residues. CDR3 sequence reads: CASSRGRQETQYF. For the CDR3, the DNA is TGTGCCAGCAGCCGTGGCCGCCAAGAGACCCAGTACTTC.

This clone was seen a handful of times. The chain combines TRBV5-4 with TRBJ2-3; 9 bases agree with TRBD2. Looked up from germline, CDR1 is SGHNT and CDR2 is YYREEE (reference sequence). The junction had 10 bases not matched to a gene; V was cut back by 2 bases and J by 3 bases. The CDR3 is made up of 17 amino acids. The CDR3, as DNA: TGTGCCAGCAGCTTTCTTTCGGATAGCGGGGGAACAGATACGCAGTATTTT. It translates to CASSFLSDSGGTDTQYF.